This entry lists 20 T cell receptor beta chains sequenced from one sample in a study of glioma-infiltrating T cells. Using RNA template, CDR3s of TCR alpha and beta were amplified with iRepertoire arm-PCR. TCRdb reprocessed the multiplex PCR reads via MiXCR and lists one record per CDR3 protein. Of about 140,000 distinct CDR3 sequences in the sample, roughly 43% were seen once. The sequenced sample consisted of glioma tissue, nonneoplastic brain tissue, or PBMCs (not recorded which). These receptors were collected from a human donor with low-grade glioma or glioblastoma, undergoing nonglioma brain surgery, or in good health (not recorded which).

This clonotype appeared a few times. V and J are TRBV6-6 and TRBJ2-3, with 14 bases identical to TRBD2. The germline V gene has CDR1 MNHNY and CDR2 SVGAGI (reference sequence). Trimming took 0 bases from V and 2 from J; bases not matched to a gene: 10. This CDR3 spans 20 amino acids. In DNA form, the CDR3 reads TGTGCCAGCAGTTACTCAGGCGGACTAGCGGGAGGACTACACACAGATACGCAGTATTTT. Its protein product is CASSYSGGLAGGLHTDTQYF.

This clonotype came up a few times. The gene calls are TRBV6-1 and TRBJ2-4; 11 nucleotides match TRBD2. The J segment lost 6 bases and the V segment lost 6 bases, leaving 7 bases of the junction unmatched. The CDR3 spans 15 residues. Germline loops: CDR1 MNHNS, CDR2 SASEGT. CDR3 sequence: CASRKTSGTPNIQYF. Here the CDR3 DNA reads TGTGCCAGCAGGAAGACTAGCGGGACACCAAACATTCAGTACTTC.

Ten or more counts support this clonotype. DNA for the CDR3: TGTGCCAGCAGCTGGACTAGTCGGGCAGATACGCAGTATTTT. Protein product: CASSWTSRADTQYF. The rearrangement joins TRBV7-8 to TRBJ2-3; 7 bases match TRBD2. Germline V gene lookup returns CDR1 SGHVS and CDR2 FQNEAQ. The CDR3 runs 14 residues. The J segment lost 4 bases and the V segment lost 4 bases, leaving 5 bases of the junction unmatched.

The sample holds one count of this clonotype. This rearrangement joins TRBV4-3 to TRBJ2-5, with D unresolved. Germline assignment: CDR1 LGHNA and CDR2 YSLEER. Trimming removed 3 bases from V and 5 bases from J, with 19 bases in between. The CDR3 covers 16 residues. DNA for the CDR3: TGCGCCAGCAGCCACGAACCGGGCCCCCGCGTCGAGACCCAGTACTTC. Translating it yields CASSHEPGPRVETQYF.

The gene calls are TRBV20-1 and TRBJ1-2; maybe TRBD1 (5 bases). V lost 2 bases, J lost 3 bases, and 7 bases lay in between. The CDR3 is 12 amino acids. The V gene's germline CDR1 is DFQATT and CDR2 SNEGSKA (reference sequence). CDR3 coding DNA: TGCAGTGCTAGACGGGGGGACTATGGCTACACCTTC. Protein product: CSARRGDYGYTF.

This clonotype appeared a few times. The chain recombines TRBV6-1 with TRBJ2-7; D may be TRBD2 (5 bases). Trimming took off 5 bases at V and 10 bases at J, with 15 bases between the two ends. CDR1 and CDR2 from the germline V gene are MNHNS and SASEGT. The CDR3 runs to 12 residues. CDR3 nucleotides: TGTGCCAGCAGTTATTTGGGAGATCTCCAGTACTTC. Protein product: CASSYLGDLQYF.

This clonotype was counted ten times or more. This chain connects TRBV6-2 or TRBV6-3 to TRBJ2-7; D tentatively reads TRBD1 or TRBD2 (5 bases each). The CDR3 is 17 amino acids. V was clipped by 3 bases and J by 4 bases, with 22 bases between them. Germline V CDR1 and CDR2: MNHEY, SVGEGT. The CDR3 here is CASSYKIGATEPYEQYF. The CDR3 DNA is TGTGCCAGCAGTTATAAGATCGGGGCCACTGAGCCTTACGAGCAGTACTTC.

The chain is built from TRBV7-8 and TRBJ1-3; perhaps TRBD1 as D (6 bases). CDR3 size: 15 residues. CDR1 and CDR2 from the germline V gene are SGHVS and FQNEAQ. The V end lost 5 bases, the J end lost 4 bases, and 15 bases lay between the germline ends. The chain's CDR3 is CASSPNTGTGNTIYF. The CDR3 DNA reads TGTGCCAGCAGCCCAAACACAGGGACGGGAAACACCATATATTTT.

V usage is TRBV7-9 and J usage is TRBJ1-1; the D is unclear. CDR3 length equals 11 residues. V was cut by 5 bases and J by 4 bases, with 5 bases left in between. Per germline, CDR1 SEHNR and CDR2 FQNEAQ (reference sequence). For the CDR3, the DNA is TGTGCCAGCAGCCCTACCACTGAAGCTTTCTTT. It codes for CASSPTTEAFF. Supplemented by reference TRBV7-9 and TRBJ1-1, the full variable domain reads DTGVSQNPRHKITKRGQNVTFRCDPISEHNRLYWYRQTLGQGPEFLTYFQNEAQLEKSRLLSDRFSAERPKGSFSTLEIQRTEQGDSAMYLCASSPTTEAFFGQGTRLTVV.

The V and J genes are TRBV2 and TRBJ2-5, with D possibly matching TRBD2 (6 bases). The CDR3 consists of 16 residues. Germline V gene data show CDR1 as SNHLY and CDR2 as FYNNEI. Trimming cost V 2 bases and J 0 bases, with 13 bases left between them. The DNA for the CDR3 is TGTGCCAGCAGTGAATGGGGAGGTGGTAACCAAGAGACCCAGTACTTC. It specifies CASSEWGGGNQETQYF.

The chain uses TRBV20-1 and TRBJ1-1; D ambiguous. Looked up from germline, CDR1 is DFQATT and CDR2 is SNEGSKA (reference sequence). Trimming took off 6 bases at V and 3 bases at J, with 11 bases between the two ends. The CDR3 consists of 12 residues. The CDR3 reads CSADVKDTEAFF. Written as DNA, the CDR3 is TGCAGTGCCGACGTTAAGGACACTGAAGCTTTCTTT.

V is TRBV6-2 or TRBV6-3 and J is TRBJ1-1; no reliable D call. CDR1 is MNHEY, CDR2 SVGEGT, per germline. V was pared by 8 bases and J by 4 bases, with 14 bases between. CDR3 length: 13 amino acids. CDR3 region: CASGQIDGTEAFF. CDR3 in DNA: TGTGCCAGCGGGCAAATAGACGGCACTGAAGCTTTCTTT.

This clonotype was recorded at least ten times. The chain carries TRBV6-1 and TRBJ1-1, with D maybe TRBD1 (5 bases). Trimming took 7 bases from V and 0 from J, leaving 12 bases between them. Germline V gene data show CDR1 as MNHNS and CDR2 as SASEGT. The CDR3 is 14 amino acids. In DNA form, the CDR3 reads TGTGCCAGCACCAGGGCAGGGATGAACACTGAAGCTTTCTTT. It translates to CASTRAGMNTEAFF.

This sequence joins TRBV6-2 or TRBV6-3 and TRBJ2-5, with no clear D. Trimming removed 0 bases at V and 4 bases at J, with 12 bases between. This CDR3 has 15 amino acids. Germline V gives CDR1 MNHEY, CDR2 SVGEGT. This chain's CDR3 is CASSYSPNNRETQYF. The CDR3 bases are TGTGCCAGCAGTTACTCGCCCAACAACCGAGAGACCCAGTACTTC.

This clonotype has a handful of counts. This chain uses TRBV10-3 with TRBJ2-7, with 7 bases lining up with TRBD2. Germline CDR1 ENHRY, CDR2 SYGVKD. J was trimmed by 4 bases and V by 4 bases; bases with no gene match: 10. The CDR3 is made up of 15 amino acids. The CDR3 loop is CAISGRVGGGYEQYF. CDR3 sequence (DNA): TGTGCCATCAGTGGAAGAGTGGGGGGAGGGTACGAGCAGTACTTC.

This clonotype has more than one count but fewer than ten. This chain uses TRBV6-1 with TRBJ2-7; 11 bases are a match to TRBD1. Germline loops: CDR1 MNHNS, CDR2 SASEGT. The CDR3 runs to 14 residues. Germline trimming cut 4 bases from V and 3 bases from J; bases unmatched to any gene: 2. In nucleotides, the CDR3 is TGTGCCAGCAGTGCCGGGACAGGGGGCTACGAGCAGTACTTC. Its protein product is CASSAGTGGYEQYF.

This clonotype appeared once. V usage is TRBV6-1 and J usage is TRBJ2-7; TRBD1 matches 9 bases. CDR1 and CDR2 from the germline V gene are MNHNS and SASEGT. CDR3 length: 15 amino acids. V lost 8 bases and J lost 8; bases outside the gene matches: 16. This CDR3 is CASGQYRTGDNKQYF. In nucleotides, the CDR3 is TGTGCCAGCGGCCAATACCGGACAGGGGATAATAAGCAGTACTTC.

The V call is TRBV2, the J call TRBJ1-1; 8 nucleotides agree with TRBD1. Trimming took 7 bases from V and 0 from J; bases not matched to a gene: 4. Germline CDR1 SNHLY, CDR2 FYNNEI. This CDR3 is 14 amino acids long. DNA of the CDR3: TGTGCCAGCAAGAGGACAGGGTTGAACACTGAAGCTTTCTTT. The encoded protein is CASKRTGLNTEAFF.

There are a few counts of this clonotype. This sequence joins TRBV27 and TRBJ2-7; D is uncertain. Germline lookup yields CDR1 MNHEY and CDR2 SMNVEV (reference sequence). With 2 bases removed from V and 6 bases from J, the gap between germline ends came to 8 bases. The CDR3 length is 12 residues. The CDR3 DNA is TGTGCCAGCAGTTTAGGCGGACCCGAGCAGTACTTC. Amino acids: CASSLGGPEQYF.

The CDR3: CASSRTGTTGNTIYF. CDR3 bases: TGTGCCAGCAGCCGAACCGGGACAACTGGAAACACCATATATTTT. The chain joins TRBV3-1 to TRBJ1-3; D is possibly TRBD1 (6 bases). Germline V gene sequence: CDR1 LGHDT, CDR2 YNNKEL (reference sequence). This CDR3 has 15 amino acids. The V end lost 4 bases, the J end lost 2 bases, and 12 bases lay between the germline ends.